Shown below are 25 T cell receptor beta chains from a single sample sequenced in a study of blood T cell repertoires in COVID-19. The method was immunoSEQ multiplex PCR; TCRdb's version includes in-frame clones alone and lacks a portion of them. The sample holds about 65,000 clones, 80% to 90% seen once. The sample comprised peripheral blood. Every receptor here comes from an elderly man with acute or convalescent COVID-19.

This rearrangement joins TRBV5-1 to TRBJ2-2; 9 nucleotides line up with TRBD1. CDR1 is SGHRS, CDR2 YFSETQ, per germline. There are 15 residues in the CDR3. The trim removed 4 bases at V and 4 bases at J, leaving 5 bases unmatched. CDR3 in amino acids: CASSQGTGPTGELFF. CDR3 nucleotides: TGCGCCAGCAGCCAAGGGACAGGGCCCACCGGGGAGCTGTTTTTT.

This chain uses TRBV19 with TRBJ1-2; the D gene is possibly TRBD1 (5 bases). V was cut by 6 bases and J by 1 base, with 9 bases left in between. Per the germline V gene, CDR1 is LNHDA and CDR2 is SQIVND (reference sequence). The CDR3 is 13 amino acids. CDR3 protein: CASRWGVNYGYTF. CDR3 nucleotides: TGTGCCAGTAGATGGGGGGTTAACTATGGCTACACCTTC.

Details on this clone: The sample carries other DNA sequences with the same CDR3. This rearrangement joins TRBV3-1 (or the pseudogene TRBV3-2) to TRBJ1-1; D is perhaps TRBD1 (5 bases). Germline V gene sequence: CDR1 LGHDT, CDR2 YNNKEL (reference sequence). The CDR3 is 15 amino acids. V lost 1 base to trimming and J lost 5 bases, with 14 bases between them. The CDR3 loop is CASSQVAGSGTEAFF. CDR3 coding DNA: TGTGCCAGCAGCCAAGTTGCAGGGTCGGGTACTGAAGCTTTCTTT.

V usage is TRBV19 and J usage is TRBJ2-5, with D uncertain. V was clipped by 4 bases and J by 3 bases, with 12 bases between them. CDR3 length: 14 amino acids. Germline V lookup: CDR1 LNHDA, CDR2 SQIVND (reference sequence). CDR3 coding DNA: TGTGCCAGTAGTAAGGCAGGAACGAAAGAGACCCAGTACTTC. Translated, it gives CASSKAGTKETQYF.

V is TRBV19 and J is TRBJ1-1; D is possibly TRBD1 (6 bases). Germline CDR1 reads LNHDA; CDR2 reads SQIVND (reference sequence). V gave up 5 bases and J gave up 2 bases, with 12 bases separating them. The CDR3 is made up of 14 amino acids. DNA for the CDR3: TGTGCCAGTAGTGAGGACAGATCAAACACTGAAGCTTTCTTT. Amino acid sequence: CASSEDRSNTEAFF.

The genes are TRBV19 and TRBJ1-6, with 9 bases identical to TRBD1. CDR1 and CDR2 from the germline V gene are LNHDA and SQIVND (reference sequence). This CDR3 contains 14 residues. J lost 9 bases, V lost 7 bases, and 7 bases had no gene match. CDR3 loop: CASKTGTGISPLHF. The CDR3 DNA reads TGTGCCAGTAAGACCGGGACAGGGATTTCACCCCTCCACTTT.

The V and J genes are TRBV25-1 and TRBJ2-5, with D tentatively TRBD2 (6 bases). In germline, CDR1 is MGHDK, CDR2 SYGVNS. Trimming took 4 bases from V and 1 from J, leaving 10 bases between them. CDR3 length: 14 amino acids. Written as DNA, the CDR3 is TGTGCCAGCAGTGGCGGGACTCTCCAAGAGACCCAGTACTTC. Translated, it gives CASSGGTLQETQYF.

The chain combines TRBV19 with TRBJ1-5, with D unclear. Germline-derived CDR1 and CDR2 are LNHDA and SQIVND (reference sequence). There are 15 residues in the CDR3. Trimming shortened V by 3 bases and J by 7 bases, and 16 bases separated the two germline ends. The CDR3 bases are TGTGCCAGTAGTATGGGTGTAAGCCCCGGGCAGCCCCAGCATTTT. As protein: CASSMGVSPGQPQHF.

The CDR3 region is CASSLTSYRGNTGELFF. In DNA form, the CDR3 reads TGTGCCAGCAGTTTAACCTCATACAGGGGGAACACCGGGGAGCTGTTTTTT. The chain links TRBV27 to TRBJ2-2, with 7 bases lining up with TRBD1. This CDR3 contains 17 residues. From germline, CDR1 is MNHEY and CDR2 SMNVEV (reference sequence). V lost 2 bases, J lost 1 base, and 7 bases stayed unmatched.

The chain is built from TRBV6-1 and TRBJ1-2; 9 bases agree with TRBD1. The CDR3 totals 14 residues. V lost 1 base and J lost 6; bases outside the gene matches: 3. Germline-derived CDR1 and CDR2 are MNHNS and SASEGT. The CDR3 sequence is CASSEVNRGHGYTF. The CDR3 nucleotides are TGTGCCAGCAGTGAAGTAAACAGGGGGCATGGCTACACCTTC.

The chain couples TRBV6-5 to TRBJ2-7; 8 nucleotides line up with TRBD1. Germline-derived CDR1 and CDR2 are MNHEY and SVGAGI. This CDR3 is 15 amino acids long. The ends lost 4 bases at V and 0 bases at J; junction bases unmatched: 5. CDR3 region: CASSLQGGSSYEQYF. The CDR3 DNA reads as TGTGCCAGCAGTTTACAGGGGGGCAGCTCCTACGAGCAGTACTTC.

This clone was detected only a few times. Mismatch with germline at one junction end may stem from a read error. The chain has TRBV7-3 and TRBJ2-2; 14 nucleotides match TRBD2. Germline V gene sequence: CDR1 SGHTA, CDR2 FQGTGA. The CDR3 length is 19 residues. DNA for the CDR3: TGTGCCAGCAGCTTATATGGGACTAGCGGGGGCCCGAATACCGGGGAGCTGTTTTTT. It codes for CASSLYGTSGGPNTGELFF.

The V call is TRBV24-1, the J call TRBJ2-1; tentative D call: TRBD1 (8 bases). This CDR3 region has 12 residues. Germline CDR1 KGHDR, CDR2 SFDVKD. V was cut by 10 bases and J by 6 bases, with 12 bases left in between. The DNA of the CDR3 is TGTGCCACACAGGGGGGGAGCAATGAGCAGTTCTTC. It translates to CATQGGSNEQFF.

V usage is TRBV2 and J usage is TRBJ1-5; 11 positions agree with TRBD1. J gave up 5 bases and V 9 bases, and 3 bases lay outside the gene matches. CDR1 is SNHLY, CDR2 FYNNEI, per germline. There are 13 residues in the CDR3. The CDR3 loop is CASGTGGYQPQHF. The CDR3 bases are TGTGCCAGTGGGACAGGGGGGTATCAGCCCCAGCATTTT. Supplemented by reference TRBV2 and TRBJ1-5, the full variable domain reads EPEVTQTPSHQVTQMGQEVILRCVPISNHLYFYWYRQILGQKVEFLVSFYNNEISEKSEIFDDQFSVERPDGSNFTLKIRSTKLEDSAMYFCASGTGGYQPQHFGDGTRLSIL.

The chain joins TRBV5-1 to TRBJ2-1; possibly TRBD1 for D (6 bases). The germline gives CDR1 SGHRS, CDR2 YFSETQ. Between the trimmed V and J ends, which lost 4 bases and 8 bases, there was a span of 16 bases. The CDR3 covers 14 residues. The CDR3 region is CASSGRGWSDEQFF. The CDR3 DNA follows: TGCGCCAGCAGCGGCAGGGGCTGGTCGGATGAGCAGTTCTTC.

This clone has only a few counts. The chain is built from TRBV19 and TRBJ2-1, with 8 bases that match TRBD2. Germline assignment: CDR1 LNHDA and CDR2 SQIVND (reference sequence). The trim removed 6 bases at V and 0 bases at J, leaving 7 bases unmatched. The CDR3 extends over 16 amino acids. The CDR3 spells CASSHGRGGSYNEQFF. For the CDR3, the DNA is TGTGCCAGTAGCCATGGCCGGGGGGGCTCCTACAATGAGCAGTTCTTC.

This chain uses TRBV18 with TRBJ1-6; D gene uncertain. CDR1 and CDR2 from the germline V gene are KGHSH and LQKENI. The CDR3 loop spans 16 amino acids. Trimming pared 4 bases from V and 0 bases from J, leaving 10 bases between. In nucleotides, the CDR3 is TGTGCCAGCTCACTCCGTGGTAGCTCCTATAATTCACCCCTCCACTTT. Translating gives CASSLRGSSYNSPLHF.

The rearrangement links TRBV3-1 (or the pseudogene TRBV3-2) to TRBJ1-5; D call uncertain. V was trimmed by 5 bases and J by 3 bases, leaving 8 bases between them. The CDR3 spans 13 residues. Germline CDR1 is LGHDT and CDR2 is YNNKEL (reference sequence). The CDR3 here is CASSFGDNQPQHF. CDR3 nucleotides: TGTGCCAGCAGCTTCGGGGACAATCAGCCCCAGCATTTT.

The CDR3 region has the DNA TGTGCCAGCAGTTACCAGACCCGGGCTCCGGGGGGCTACACCTTC. As protein: CASSYQTRAPGGYTF. The chain links TRBV6-6 to TRBJ1-2; D not resolved. The CDR3 totals 15 residues. V shed 2 bases and J shed 8 bases, with 18 bases lying between them. CDR1 and CDR2 from the germline V gene are MNHNY and SVGAGI (reference sequence).

The J gene is TRBJ1-6, the V gene TRBV6-5, with D perhaps TRBD1 (5 bases). Germline-derived CDR1 and CDR2 are MNHEY and SVGAGI. This CDR3 has 14 amino acids. V was pared by 11 bases and J by 5 bases, with 16 bases between. The CDR3 spells CAGAAGYNNSPLHF. CDR3 nucleotide sequence: TGTGCCGGCGCAGCAGGGTACAATAATTCACCCCTCCACTTT.

The sample holds one count of this clone. The chain combines TRBV19 with TRBJ1-1; possibly TRBD1 for D (6 bases). CDR1 and CDR2 (germline): LNHDA, SQIVND (reference sequence). This CDR3 comprises 14 residues. Between the trimmed V and J ends, which lost 5 bases and 1 base, there was a span of 11 bases. CDR3 sequence reads: CASSGQTGNTEAFF. DNA for the CDR3: TGTGCCAGTAGTGGCCAGACAGGGAACACTGAAGCTTTCTTT.

This chain links TRBV27 with TRBJ2-3; D is possibly TRBD1 (6 bases). Germline V gene data show CDR1 as MNHEY and CDR2 as SMNVEV (reference sequence). V was shortened by 4 bases and J by 8 bases, with 16 bases between the two germline ends. This CDR3 spans 14 amino acids. CDR3 amino acids: CASSSGTPHITQYF. The CDR3 DNA sequence: TGTGCCAGCAGTTCGGGGACACCACATATTACGCAGTATTTT.

J is TRBJ1-1 and V is TRBV6-5; D uncertain. Germline V CDR1 and CDR2: MNHEY, SVGAGI. This CDR3 has 13 amino acids. Trimming removed 4 bases from V and 0 bases from J, with 6 bases in between. CDR3 protein: CASSSQMNTEAFF. The CDR3, as DNA: TGTGCCAGCAGTTCACAGATGAACACTGAAGCTTTCTTT.

This clone was recorded only once. The rearrangement uses TRBV10-2 and TRBJ1-3; 8 bases agree with TRBD1. The CDR3 runs to 15 residues. Trimming at V came to 4 bases and at J to 5 bases, leaving 7 bases not matched to a gene. Germline-derived CDR1 and CDR2 are WSHSY and SAAADI. CDR3 sequence (DNA): TGCGCCAGCAGTGTTGCCCGGGACAGGAGAAACACCATATATTTT. This sequence encodes CASSVARDRRNTIYF.

CDR3 residues: CASSRLQGYGYTF. CDR3 DNA: TGTGCCAGCTCCCGACTTCAGGGCTATGGCTACACCTTC. The chain couples TRBV6-5 to TRBJ1-2, with D perhaps TRBD1 (5 bases). The CDR3 covers 13 residues. V lost 8 bases and J lost 4, with 14 bases in between. CDR1 and CDR2 from the germline V gene are MNHEY and SVGAGI.